The T cell receptor (beta chain) described here comes from a study of shared clonotypes between healthy human individuals. Study-wide background: CD8 memory received one plate per donor, CD8 naive two, CD4 memory three and CD4 naive three.

The CDR3 is 14 residues long. With V trimmed by 2 bases and J by 6 bases, 0 bases remained unmatched. Germline V CDR1 and CDR2: SGDLS, YYNGEE. Clones were sequenced by immunoSEQ multiplex PCR, and TCRdb holds only the in-frame ones, with some missing. The sample holds 2 million to 2.5 million clones, about 94% seen once. Positively selected for CCR7, the CD45RO-negative cells used as naive CD8 cells excluded terminally differentiated effector memory CD45RA+ cells. Recent acute infections and vaccinations were absent in the healthy HIV-negative adult donors. For this clone: The sample carries other DNA sequences with the same CDR3.

This TCR came from a man between 18 and 29 years old in good health. The rearrangement joins TRBV9 to TRBJ2-7, with TRBD2 matching over 15 bases. Input material: naive CD8+ T cells sorted from blood. Written as DNA, the CDR3 is TGTGCCAGCAGCGTGGGACTAGCGGGAGGCGAGCAGTACTTC. It yields the protein CASSVGLAGGEQYF.